The following is a TCR beta chain sequence with its context. Its antigen remains unknown. TCRdb's table, derived via immunoSEQ multiplex PCR, lists solely in-frame clones and lacks some. The data hold nearly 60,000 clones, with 75% to 90% observed a single time. These data are taken from a study of OX40 agonist ivuxolimab in advanced cancers. Study-level findings and limits: Compared with CD4+, CD8+ T cells on average had more expanded clones.

Here the sequenced sample was CD4+ or CD8+ T cells sorted from blood, taken in a trial of the OX40 agonist ivuxolimab. This receptor was identified in an adult with an advanced solid tumor such as melanoma, head and neck, liver or kidney cancer.

In nucleotides, the CDR3 is TGTGCCAGCAGCTCGAGGCGGGAGGGCCGGGGGTCGGAGACCCAGTACTTC. It encodes CASSSRREGRGSETQYF. V is TRBV5-6 and J is TRBJ2-5, with TRBD2 identical over 9 bases. With V trimmed by 3 bases and J by 5 bases, 14 bases remained unmatched. Germline V gene lookup returns CDR1 SGHDT and CDR2 YYEEEE. The CDR3 is 17 amino acids.